A single sample gave rise to the 20 T cell receptor beta chains below, sequenced in a study of OX40 agonist ivuxolimab in advanced cancers. Method: immunoSEQ multiplex PCR; TCRdb's copy keeps in-frame clones and lacks some. The sample shows about 57,000 clones, over 80% of them seen only once. The source was CD4+ or CD8+ T cells sorted from blood, collected in a trial of the OX40 agonist ivuxolimab. These receptors originate from an adult with an advanced solid tumor such as melanoma, head and neck, liver or kidney cancer.

There are a few counts of this clone. The chain joins TRBV7-8 to TRBJ1-2; 9 bases align to TRBD1. After removal of 5 bases from V and 8 bases from J, the junction contained 9 bases not matched to a gene. The CDR3 contains 14 residues. Per germline, CDR1 SGHVS and CDR2 FQNEAQ. CDR3 coding DNA: TGTGCCAGCAGCCCCACAGGGGGCGGGATGGGCTACACCTTC. It yields the protein CASSPTGGGMGYTF.

This sequence joins TRBV6-1 and TRBJ2-7, with TRBD2 matching 13 bases. Germline V CDR1 and CDR2: MNHNS, SASEGT. J lost 8 bases, V lost 2 bases, and 6 bases had no gene match. The CDR3 spans 15 residues. The CDR3 DNA reads TGTGCCAGCAGTGAAATGTGGACTAGCGGGGGTAAGCAGTACTTC. It specifies CASSEMWTSGGKQYF.

The V and J genes are TRBV30 and TRBJ1-3, with 8 nucleotides matching TRBD1. CDR3 length equals 14 residues. The junction had 1 base not matched to a gene; V was cut back by 1 base and J by 2 bases. CDR1 is GTSNPN and CDR2 is SVGIG in the germline V gene (reference sequence). In DNA form, the CDR3 reads TGTGCCTGGAGTGCACAGGGGGCTGGAAACACCATATATTTT. As protein: CAWSAQGAGNTIYF.

This chain links TRBV10-1 with TRBJ2-1, with a possible D match to TRBD1 (5 bases). Germline lookup yields CDR1 WNHNN and CDR2 SYGVQD (reference sequence). The V end lost 1 base, the J end lost 13 bases, and 8 bases lay between the germline ends. The CDR3 loop spans 11 amino acids. CDR3 nucleotide sequence: TGCGCCAGCAGTGAGTACAGGACCCAGTTCTTC. Translated, it gives CASSEYRTQFF.

The genes are TRBV19 and TRBJ1-5; possible D gene TRBD1, 5 bases. Germline CDR1 LNHDA, CDR2 SQIVND (reference sequence). This CDR3 comprises 14 residues. Trimming took 4 bases from V and 7 from J, leaving 14 bases between them. The CDR3 nucleotides read TGTGCCAGTAGTACCCGGGGGGTCGGGCAGCCCCAGCATTTT. Amino acid sequence: CASSTRGVGQPQHF.

The genes are TRBV18 and TRBJ2-5, with 8 bases lining up with TRBD1. Germline-derived CDR1 and CDR2 are KGHSH and LQKENI. Trimming cost V 2 bases and J 5 bases; bases outside gene matches: 10. This CDR3 contains 16 residues. CDR3 protein: CASSPSGQGVKETQYF. CDR3 nucleotides: TGTGCCAGCTCACCAAGTGGACAGGGAGTAAAGGAGACCCAGTACTTC.

The V and J genes are TRBV5-4 and TRBJ2-7; D is undetermined. V was shortened by 3 bases and J by 0 bases, with 13 bases between the two germline ends. Germline V gene data show CDR1 as SGHNT and CDR2 as YYREEE (reference sequence). The CDR3 is made up of 15 amino acids. The CDR3 is CASSSRVGSSYEQYF. The CDR3, as DNA: TGTGCCAGCAGCTCCCGGGTAGGTAGCTCCTACGAGCAGTACTTC.

The rearrangement uses TRBV6-1 and TRBJ1-2, with D hard to call. Per the germline V gene, CDR1 is MNHNS and CDR2 is SASEGT. The V end was cut by 8 bases, the J end by 1 base, with 17 bases between. The CDR3 sequence is 15 residues long. CDR3 in amino acids: CASSRSGTVNYGYTF. CDR3 nucleotides: TGTGCCAGCTCCCGGTCGGGCACAGTTAACTATGGCTACACCTTC.

The chain links TRBV19 to TRBJ1-5; TRBD1 is a possible D gene (5 bases). The CDR3 runs to 15 residues. Trimming pared 8 bases from V and 11 bases from J, leaving 25 bases between. Germline-derived CDR1 and CDR2 are LNHDA and SQIVND (reference sequence). The CDR3 nucleotides read TGTGCCAGTTCCGTCGGGACTCCGTCGAGGGGAGCCCAGCATTTT. As protein: CASSVGTPSRGAQHF.

The chain is built from TRBV21-1 and TRBJ2-1; the DNA was not used to check the table's D call, TRBD2. TRBV21-1 is termed a pseudogene. There are 11 residues in the CDR3. In DNA, the CDR3 is TGTGCCAGTTCCCCGGGGGTTCTTTGGATCTTC. As protein: CASSPGVLWIF.

In this sample, this clone turned up once. The V call is TRBV19, the J call TRBJ1-4, with TRBD1 matching 7 bases. J gave up 0 bases and V 5 bases, and 3 bases lay outside the gene matches. This CDR3 is built from 15 residues. Germline loops: CDR1 LNHDA, CDR2 SQIVND (reference sequence). The CDR3 DNA is TGTGCCAGTAGTCCCGGGACAGCAACTAATGAAAAACTGTTTTTT. Encoded protein: CASSPGTATNEKLFF.

This chain links TRBV18 with TRBJ2-3, with 9 nucleotides matching TRBD1. Germline CDR1 and CDR2: KGHSH and LQKENI. J gave up 6 bases and V 0 bases, and 4 bases lay outside the gene matches. The CDR3 length is 15 residues. The CDR3 spells CASSPPRTGDDTQYF. The CDR3 region has the DNA TGTGCCAGCTCACCACCGAGGACAGGGGACGATACGCAGTATTTT.

The CDR3 protein is CASSEAGRYYGYTF. The CDR3 DNA follows: TGTGCCAGCAGTGAAGCGGGCAGATACTATGGCTACACCTTC. The chain couples TRBV6-1 to TRBJ1-2; no clear D. Trimming took off 0 bases at V and 3 bases at J, with 8 bases between the two ends. Germline assignment: CDR1 MNHNS and CDR2 SASEGT. This CDR3 has 14 amino acids.

The V gene is TRBV7-8, the J gene TRBJ2-1; the D gene is possibly TRBD2 (7 bases). The germline V gene has CDR1 SGHVS and CDR2 FQNEAQ. V was cut by 4 bases and J by 3 bases, with 13 bases left in between. CDR3 length: 15 residues. The CDR3 is CASSYQGGGYNEQFF. DNA for the CDR3: TGTGCCAGCAGCTACCAAGGGGGGGGCTACAATGAGCAGTTCTTC.

This clone was detected only a few times. This chain links TRBV5-1 with TRBJ2-2, with D unresolved. The V end lost 2 bases, the J end lost 2 bases, and 7 bases lay between the germline ends. This CDR3 contains 14 residues. Germline CDR1 and CDR2: SGHRS and YFSETQ. The CDR3 DNA is TGCGCCAGCAGCTTCATTCCTAACACCGGGGAGCTGTTTTTT. Protein sequence: CASSFIPNTGELFF. Supplemented by reference TRBV5-1 and TRBJ2-2, the full variable domain reads KAGVTQTPRYLIKTRGQQVTLSCSPISGHRSVSWYQQTPGQGLQFLFEYFSETQRNKGNFPGRFSGRQFSNSRSEMNVSTLELGDSALYLCASSFIPNTGELFFGEGSRLTVL.

The chain links TRBV7-2 to TRBJ2-7; D uncertain. This CDR3 is 14 amino acids long. The germline V gene has CDR1 SGHTA and CDR2 FQGNSA. V lost 0 bases to trimming and J lost 0 bases, with 6 bases between them. The CDR3 region has the DNA TGTGCCAGCAGCTTAGCGCTTAGCTCCTACGAGCAGTACTTC. Translated, it gives CASSLALSSYEQYF.

The chain joins TRBV5-1 to TRBJ2-7, with D tentatively TRBD2 (5 bases). Trimming pared 8 bases from V and 4 bases from J, leaving 19 bases between. The CDR3 runs to 14 residues. Germline CDR1 is SGHRS and CDR2 is YFSETQ. For the CDR3, the DNA is TGCGCCAGTTCTCTTGATGTGGGCGGGTACGAGCAGTACTTC. Translation: CASSLDVGGYEQYF.

This clone has a single count. Other DNA sequences in this specimen translate into the identical CDR3. The gene calls are TRBV7-2 and TRBJ2-7; 12 nucleotides align to TRBD2. V gave up 5 bases and J gave up 6 bases; unmatched junction bases: 8. The germline V gene has CDR1 SGHTA and CDR2 FQGNSA. The CDR3 is 15 amino acids. In DNA form, the CDR3 reads TGTGCCAGCAGCACGACTAGCGGGAGAGGGCTCGAGCAGTACTTC. It is translated as CASSTTSGRGLEQYF.

This rearrangement joins TRBV29-1 to TRBJ2-2, with 8 positions matching TRBD2. The germline CDR1 and CDR2 sequences are SQVTM and ANQGSEA. This CDR3 comprises 14 residues. V lost 3 bases to trimming and J lost 4 bases; unmatched junction nucleotides: 4. The CDR3: CSVEAGGRTGELFF. The DNA for the CDR3 is TGCAGCGTTGAGGCGGGGGGCCGCACCGGGGAGCTGTTTTTT.

This rearrangement joins TRBV6-5 to TRBJ2-7; D may match TRBD1 or TRBD2 (5 bases each). Trimming took 5 bases from V and 6 from J, leaving 11 bases between them. CDR3 length: 12 amino acids. Germline V CDR1 and CDR2: MNHEY, SVGAGI. The DNA of the CDR3 is TGTGCCAGCAGTAACCGGGACGGCGAGCAGTACTTC. It codes for CASSNRDGEQYF.